This entry describes one T cell receptor (beta chain). The data were taken from a study of blood T cell repertoires in COVID-19. CDR1 and CDR2 (germline): SGHVS, FQNEAQ. CDR3 length: 14 amino acids. Trimming removed 3 bases from V and 6 bases from J, with 14 bases in between. Generated by immunoSEQ multiplex PCR, the TCRdb table keeps only in-frame clones and is missing some. This table holds some 350,000 clones, 70% to 90% found once. Participants' reported clinical history set cohort assignment. V usage is TRBV7-8 and J usage is TRBJ1-2; perhaps TRBD1 as D (6 bases). The clonotype originates from a woman aged 25 to 39 who had recovered from COVID-19. Sample: PBMCs or T cells enriched from blood (not recorded which). The CDR3 DNA reads as TGTGCCAGCAGCTTTACTAGGGGGAGCGATGGCTACACCTTC. It codes for CASSFTRGSDGYTF. The full variable domain, rest sourced from reference TRBV7-8 and TRBJ1-2, is GAGVSQSPRYKVAKRGQDVALRCDPISGHVSLFWYQQALGQGPEFLTYFQNEAQLDKSGLPSDRFFAERPEGSVSTLKIQRTQQEDSAVYLCASSFTRGSDGYTFGSGTRLTVV.